A single T cell receptor (beta chain) is shown here with its context. Its antigen target is currently unknown. Base quality data are lacking; no much larger clone is found one base away. In total, 500 to 700 healthy bone marrow donors made up the cohort. At the time of sampling, all cohort members were nominally healthy, though unrecorded immune exposures were likely present. The donor was CMV seropositive and belonged to the group of some 290 seropositive cohort members. A peripheral blood sample was provided by each donor, and peripheral blood mononuclear cells were used for TCR beta sequencing. Genomic DNA extraction from the blood cell samples was performed with the Qiagen DNeasy Blood Extraction Kit. The germline V gene sets CDR1 to MDHEN and CDR2 to SYDVKM. The CDR3 contains 14 residues, cysteine and phenylalanine counted. The sequence is cut down to CDR3 DNA, 42 bases in frame from base 1. Compared with germline, V lacks 6 bases and J lacks 4 bases; bases without a gene match: 6.

The library was produced with the immunoSEQ multiplex PCR assay. For the multiplex PCR, a mixture combining 60 forward primers for TCR Vbeta segments and 13 reverse primers for TCR Jbeta segments was used. The CDR3 region of rearranged TCR beta genes was amplified from genomic DNA by a multiplex PCR assay. On the Illumina HiSeq System, the amplified TCR beta libraries were sequenced as 87-base-pair reads. In the original analysis: In a later analysis, 77 million or so unique TCR beta chains were counted across the roughly 610 repertoires, and roughly 11 million of these chains were shared by at least two donors. To remove PCR and sequencing errors, raw reads were error-corrected and collapsed into unique sequences using a nearest-neighbor algorithm that merged closely related sequences. CDR3 sequences were aligned to IMGT reference sequences to assign V, D and J gene segments. Each retained sequence needed at least a six-nucleotide match to both a V gene segment and a J gene segment. Rearrangements were classified as productive when the CDR3 lacked stop codons and remained in frame with V and J, and all other rearrangements were classified as non-productive. CDR3 was defined by IMGT convention, running from the second conserved V-encoded cysteine to the conserved J-encoded phenylalanine. In an earlier analysis of more than 550 of the donors, sequences lacking an unambiguous match to a single V gene segment were excluded. An earlier analysis of just under 600 of the donors called V segments functional above 56.7% productive rearrangements and segregating when the between-donor standard deviation exceeded 5%. A statistical classification framework was developed to diagnose cytomegalovirus status using the catalog of TCR beta chain sequences. In a later analysis, V and J genes were assigned by comparing TCR nucleotide sequences against IMGT/GENE-DB human TR gene sequences. In a later analysis, CDR3 sequences and most-parsimonious VDJ recombination scenarios were assigned using the TCRdist pipeline. A later analysis defined each TCR beta chain by its CDR3 amino acid sequence plus V-gene family, and excluded reads lacking a unique V-gene family. In a later analysis, nearly 600 highly shared, low-generation-probability nucleotide sequences were removed to address suspected cross-contamination and a sequencing artifact. In a later analysis, a clonal expansion index was calculated for each public chain from normalized within-repertoire ranks of inferred template counts. Generation probabilities in a later analysis came from a VDJ recombination model fitted to out-of-frame rearrangements, and those results were checked against IGoR. A later analysis scored TCR-TCR, TCR-HLA and TCR-CMV co-occurrence with hypergeometric tests, applying a repertoire-size bias correction to TCR pairs. To estimate false discovery rates, a later analysis permuted the HLA or CMV assignments 20 times. In a later analysis, co-occurring TCRs were grouped using DBSCAN, with TCRdist sequence similarity added in when clustering inside HLA-allele-positive subsets. Co-occurrence clustering excluded repertoires with fewer than 30,000 or more than 120,000 public chains, plus five with anomalous nucleotide sharing. The immuneACCESS repertoire file appears here via TCRdb, limited to in-frame rearrangements. These files lack a portion of the clones; in checked studies, under half of the deficit traces to unresolved V genes, and the cause of the others is not known. V and J calls and clone size come straight from that table; D and trimming were deduced from the DNA. The sample table holds approximately 80,000 clones, of which 65% to 85% were seen once. The ten largest clones take up about 16% of the sample.

The data originate from a study of cytomegalovirus exposure and HLA in healthy donors (dated by TCRdb to the late 2010s). Background for the entire study: According to an earlier analysis of around 600 of the donors, roughly 180 million T cells yielded roughly 100 million unique TCR beta sequences and 250 to 350 Gb of sequence data. Around 320 gigabases of sequencing data and tens of millions of unique TCR sequences were included in an early release covering about 700 HLA-typed donors. Among the roughly 410 genotyped donors, under 90% belonged to the genetic ancestry cluster associated with self-reported Caucasian donors. The aim of the study was to test whether cataloging public T cell receptors could identify signatures of past pathogen exposure. The study profiled the T cell repertoires of hundreds of subjects by immunosequencing and related them to cytomegalovirus serostatus. In addition to the first cohort of 666 subjects, a separate validation cohort of over 90 different subjects was used. The study combined high-throughput TCR immunosequencing, statistical association of individual TCRs with disease status, and machine learning to predict cytomegalovirus infection status. In a later analysis, previously published TCR beta repertoires from 666 donors were re-analyzed and high-resolution HLA genotyping was added so that TCR occurrence patterns could be studied. Rather than drawing on any new phenotypic data, the later analysis identified candidate immune exposures from TCR beta sequences and the way those sequences occurred across donors. To decide whether each TCR beta V gene segment behaved as functional or pseudogenic, an earlier analysis of some 600 of the donors relied on high-throughput TCR beta sequencing. Donor age, sex, ethnicity and CMV serostatus were collected together with the repertoire data. A later genetic analysis took genome-wide SNP genotypes for about three fifths of the roughly 670 donors and used that subset as a discovery cohort. Every discovery cohort repertoire had been produced on one sequencing platform. HLA typing included class I and class II loci at four-digit resolution. Typing coverage differed by locus: A, B, C, DRB1 and DQB1 were typed in roughly 629-630 donors, DQA1 in 522, DPA1 in approximately 600, and DPB1 in approximately 450. Because of strong linkage in the cohort, roughly five DR-DQ haplotypes were treated as single units for association and clustering. Across some 400 genotyped donors of the cohort, an average of roughly 200,000 unique TCR beta nucleotide sequences per donor were sequenced, and roughly a sixth of those sequences were non-productive.

Study-wide findings and limitations: Only TCR beta chains were sequenced in this cohort, and the absence of alpha or paired-chain data limited detectable features. Most TCR sequences were seen in very few donors, while some public TCRs were found in many individuals. In a later genetic analysis, fewer N-insertions in productive TCRs were reported among donors in an Asian-associated ancestry cluster than the approximately 670-donor mean. In a later analysis, the rate of TCR association differed among HLA loci, with DRB1 alleles having the most associated TCRs and HLA-C alleles having the fewest. According to a later analysis, most CMV-associated TCR beta chains appeared to be HLA-restricted, and the HLA associations seemed to be driven largely by CMV exposure. A further reported finding was that TCR beta sequences accurately predicted the HLA-A and HLA-B alleles for most subjects in the first cohort. The authors suggested that the approach could potentially be extended to other disease states and immunological phenotypes. In vitro tests confirmed that three of the cytomegalovirus-associated TCR beta chains recognize cytomegalovirus antigens. In a later analysis, HLA-associated TCR beta chains were found to be more clonally expanded and to have lower generation probabilities than equally common non-associated chains. In the study, roughly 160 TCR beta chains were listed as associated with cytomegalovirus. The presence/absence analyses assumed that sequencing depth was roughly uniform across donors, and that assumption may not be true. Linkage disequilibrium might explain the correlated functional status among segregating V segments, but an unknown experimental factor could not be ruled out. In a later analysis, some 17,000 TCR beta sequences were associated with specific HLA alleles at a false discovery rate of 0.05. Because HLA typing was unavailable for some donors at each locus, only the typed subset was used in association tests. Several of the top co-occurrence clusters appeared to be linked to parvovirus B19, influenza, CMV and Epstein-Barr virus, according to a later analysis. The classifier was reported to diagnose cytomegalovirus status with high specificity and sensitivity in both the original and validation cohorts. Seventeen rarely observed V segments, including chromosome 9 orphons, were excluded from the earlier analysis of several hundred of the donors because counts were too low. The 87-base-pair reads could not distinguish some IMGT-functional V segments, including TRBV6-2 and TRBV6-3, so those segments were excluded. Immune exposure information for the cohort was limited to CMV serostatus. An association between a missense DCLRE1C variant and V-gene and J-gene trimming of TCR beta chains was found in a later genetic analysis and replicated in an independent cohort. Broadly in line with IMGT annotations, most TCR beta V segments showed up in productive rearrangements about 87% or about 30% of the time in an earlier analysis of 587 of the donors. When HLA alleles, especially DR and DQ, strongly co-occurred, attributing TCR associations to individual alleles was difficult. A cluster of highly shared sequence variants was judged likely to represent a technical artifact of the sequencing pipeline.

Sequenced input: PBMCs. This receptor chain uses TRBV28 and TRBJ2-7, and 10 junction bases match TRBD2. The sequence was obtained from a woman aged 40 to 50 in good health and CMV-seropositive. Here is the DNA: TGTGCCAGCAGAGCCGGACTAGCGGTATACGAGCAGTACTTC. Its protein reads: CASRAGLAVYEQYF.